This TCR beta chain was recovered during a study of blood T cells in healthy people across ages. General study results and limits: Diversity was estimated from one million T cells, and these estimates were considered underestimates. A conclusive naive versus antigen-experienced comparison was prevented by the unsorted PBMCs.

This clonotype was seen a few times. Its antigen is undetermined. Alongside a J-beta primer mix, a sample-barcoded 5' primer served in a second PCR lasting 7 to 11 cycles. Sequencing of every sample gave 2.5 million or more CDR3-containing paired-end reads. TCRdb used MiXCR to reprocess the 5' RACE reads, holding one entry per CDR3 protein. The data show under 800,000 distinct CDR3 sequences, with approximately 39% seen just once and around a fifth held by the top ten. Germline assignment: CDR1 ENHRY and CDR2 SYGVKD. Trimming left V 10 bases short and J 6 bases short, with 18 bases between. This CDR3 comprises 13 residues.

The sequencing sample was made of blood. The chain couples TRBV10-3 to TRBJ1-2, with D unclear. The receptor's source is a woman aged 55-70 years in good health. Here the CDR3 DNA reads TGTGCCACCGGTCAAGCGGGAATGAATGGCTACACCTTC. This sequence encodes CATGQAGMNGYTF.